These T cell receptor beta chains were read from a single sample in a study of blood T cell repertoires in COVID-19. Measured with immunoSEQ multiplex PCR; TCRdb has only the in-frame clones, and not every one. Counted here are tens of thousands of clones, around three quarters occurring once; the ten biggest clones make up 10% to 13%. Sequencing input: peripheral blood. The source is a woman in her 70s with acute or convalescent COVID-19. CDR3s include the opening cysteine and the closing phenylalanine or tryptophan. Each record gives: J gene, V gene, CDR3 length, CDR3 protein.

TRBJ2-2 TRBV27 14 CASSLGTGAGELFF
TRBJ2-1 TRBV9 13 CASSRAGENEQFF
TRBJ1-1 TRBV4-1 15 CASSHADRGGTEAFF
TRBJ2-1 TRBV11-2 13 CASSLIGQNEQFF
TRBJ1-2 TRBV27 13 CASSLRGAKGYTF
TRBJ2-2 TRBV27 15 CASSLRQANTGELFF
TRBJ2-1 TRBV4-2 14 CASSQDSFSHEQFF
TRBJ2-3 TRBV27 15 CASSLDRVVGDTQYF
TRBJ2-3 TRBV28 13 CASRGAYADTQYF
TRBJ2-2 TRBV5-1 17 CASSLGTGGWGTGELFF
TRBJ2-7 TRBV6-7 16 CASSYPRTARSYEQYF
TRBJ2-1 TRBV11-3 14 CASSSRPQGAEQFF
TRBJ1-1 TRBV30 16 CAWSGGPTGANTEAFF
TRBJ1-3 TRBV3-1/TRBV3-2 15 CASSDRQLSGNTIYF
TRBJ1-2 TRBV28 15 CASSSIDDRGRGYTF
TRBJ1-2 TRBV14 14 CASSQLQGARGYTF
TRBJ2-1 TRBV12-3/TRBV12-4 13 CASSHGLPVGQFF
TRBJ1-6 TRBV30 15 CAWSVLGQRNSPLHF